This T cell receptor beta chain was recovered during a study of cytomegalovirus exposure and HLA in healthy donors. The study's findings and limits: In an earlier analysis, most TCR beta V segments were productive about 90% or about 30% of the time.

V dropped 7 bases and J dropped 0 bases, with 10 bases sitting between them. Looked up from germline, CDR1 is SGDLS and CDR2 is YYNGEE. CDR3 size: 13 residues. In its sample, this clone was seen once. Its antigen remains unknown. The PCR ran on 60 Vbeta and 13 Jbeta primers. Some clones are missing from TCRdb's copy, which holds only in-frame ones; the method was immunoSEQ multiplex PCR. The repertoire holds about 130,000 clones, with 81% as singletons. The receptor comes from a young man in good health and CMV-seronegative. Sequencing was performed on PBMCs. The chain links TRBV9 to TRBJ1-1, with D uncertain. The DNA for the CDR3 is TGTGCCAGCGGTAGCCCACTGAACACTGAAGCTTTCTTT. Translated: CASGSPLNTEAFF.